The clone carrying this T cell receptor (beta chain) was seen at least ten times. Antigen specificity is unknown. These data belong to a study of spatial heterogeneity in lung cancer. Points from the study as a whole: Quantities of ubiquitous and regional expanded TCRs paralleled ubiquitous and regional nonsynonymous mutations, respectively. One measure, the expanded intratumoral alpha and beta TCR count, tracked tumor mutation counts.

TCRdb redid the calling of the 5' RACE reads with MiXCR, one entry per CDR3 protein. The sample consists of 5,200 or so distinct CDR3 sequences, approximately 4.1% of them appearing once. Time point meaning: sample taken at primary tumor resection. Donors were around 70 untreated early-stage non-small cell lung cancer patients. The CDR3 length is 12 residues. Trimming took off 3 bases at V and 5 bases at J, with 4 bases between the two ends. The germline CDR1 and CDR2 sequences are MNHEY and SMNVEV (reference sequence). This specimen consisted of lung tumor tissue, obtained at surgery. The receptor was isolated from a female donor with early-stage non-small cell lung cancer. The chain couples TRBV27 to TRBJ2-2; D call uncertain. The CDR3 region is CASSFSTGELFF. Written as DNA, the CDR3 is TGTGCCAGCAGTTTTTCTACCGGGGAGCTGTTTTTT.